This TCR beta chain came from a study of blood T cell repertoires in COVID-19. Study at large: Samples representing acute and convalescent COVID-19 were sourced from the United States, Italy and Spain. The analysed material was cDNA or gDNA that came from T cells, B-cell-depleted T cells, or PBMCs.

In the authors' methods: Quantification of nucleated cells was approximated via reference gene primer amplification. This table comes from immunoSEQ multiplex PCR, and its TCRdb copy is limited to in-frame clones, with some not included. V, J and clone size derive from that table, while D and trimming were established from the DNA sequence. Of about 75,000 clones in the sample, 85% to 90% were seen once. The V segment lost 4 bases and the J segment 4 bases; nucleotides outside the gene matches: 6. The CDR3 is 14 residues long. Germline V lookup: CDR1 LNHDA, CDR2 SQIVND (reference sequence). The sequenced sample was peripheral blood. This TCR was sampled from a human donor in a cohort sampled during active COVID-19. The rearrangement joins TRBV19 to TRBJ2-7; TRBD2 matches at 8 bases. CDR3 sequence (DNA): TGTGCCAGTAGTAGGACTAGCAGAACTTACGAGCAGTACTTC. Its translation is CASSRTSRTYEQYF.